The rows below give T cell receptor beta chains drawn from one sample of a study of T cells in localized non-small cell lung cancer. Some clones are missing from TCRdb's copy, which holds only in-frame ones; the method was immunoSEQ multiplex PCR. The sample has about 25,000 clones, approximately 83% seen once. The sequenced sample was peripheral blood, obtained before any cancer treatment. These receptor sequences come from a male donor aged 60 or over with stage II squamous cell lung carcinoma. The CDR3 runs from the conserved cysteine through the conserved F or W. A D gene is named only where the DNA matches it firmly. Part of the rows lack a size; the others show once, few, many or a class for expanded clones.

D,J,size,V,DNA,CDR3
NA,TRBJ1-4,NA,TRBV5-4,TGTGCCAGCAGCCGCGAGCCCTTATTTGGTGAAAAACTGTTTTTT,CASSREPLFGEKLFF
NA,TRBJ1-5,NA,TRBV30,TGTGCCTGGAGTGTTCGGGAAACCCTCAATCAGCCCCAGCATTTT,CAWSVRETLNQPQHF
NA,TRBJ2-3,NA,TRBV5-1,TGCGCCAGCAGCTACCGGGACCACACAGATACGCAGTATTTT,CASSYRDHTDTQYF
TRBD1,TRBJ1-2,NA,TRBV27,TGTGCCAGCAGAAGGGACAGCCGGGAGCCCCATGGCTACACCTTC,CASRRDSREPHGYTF
NA,TRBJ1-4,NA,TRBV27,TGTGCCAGCAGTTCCTACGCCGCAACTAATGAAAAACTGTTTTTT,CASSSYAATNEKLFF
NA,TRBJ2-1,NA,TRBV19,TGTGCCAGTAGTATAGATCGTCGGGGGGCTTTCGACAATGAGCAGTTCTTC,CASSIDRRGAFDNEQFF
NA,TRBJ2-5,NA,TRBV5-1,TGCGCCAGCAGCCTAGACGGGGGTAGGCCGGAGACCCAGTACTTC,CASSLDGGRPETQYF
TRBD1,TRBJ2-7,NA,TRBV27,TGTGCCAGCAAAACAGGGGGCGGCACCTACGAGCAGTACTTC,CASKTGGGTYEQYF
TRBD1,TRBJ2-7,once,TRBV30,TGTGCCTGGAGGCCGGGGACAGGGGGCGGTGTAGCGCTCTACGAGCAGTACTTC,CAWRPGTGGGVALYEQYF
NA,TRBJ1-1,once,TRBV14,TGTGCCAGCAGCCAAGACCCCGGGGTGATTACTGAAGCTTTCTTT,CASSQDPGVITEAFF
NA,TRBJ2-2,once,TRBV5-1,TGCGCCAGCAGCTTGGATCCAATCACCGGGGAGCTGTTTTTT,CASSLDPITGELFF
NA,TRBJ1-1,NA,TRBV11-1,TGTGCCAGCAGCCCTTTCAGGGAAACTGAAGCTTTCTTT,CASSPFRETEAFF
TRBD1,TRBJ2-1,NA,TRBV7-2,TGTGCCAGCAGCCCACGGGGACAGGTTACCTACAATGAGCAGTTCTTC,CASSPRGQVTYNEQFF
TRBD2,TRBJ2-5,NA,TRBV7-9,TGTGCCAGCAGTTCAAGTTTAGCGGGAGCCCGAGAGACCCAGTACTTC,CASSSSLAGARETQYF
TRBD2,TRBJ2-2,NA,TRBV7-3,TGTGCCAGCAGCCGAGCGGGAGACACCGGGGAGCTGTTTTTT,CASSRAGDTGELFF
NA,TRBJ1-1,NA,TRBV7-9,TGTGCCAGCAGCTTAGGGACATTGAACACTGAAGCTTTCTTT,CASSLGTLNTEAFF
TRBD1,TRBJ2-2,once,TRBV9,TGTGCCAGCAGCGGACGACAGGGTGGGACCGGGGAGCTGTTTTTT,CASSGRQGGTGELFF
NA,TRBJ2-1,NA,TRBV29-1,TGCAGCGGTAGGGAGGCAGGGAGATTCAATGAGCAGTTCTTC,CSGREAGRFNEQFF
TRBD1,TRBJ1-5,few,TRBV6-1,TGTGCCAGCCTTTGGACAGGGACCAGCAATCAGCCCCAGCATTTT,CASLWTGTSNQPQHF
TRBD2,TRBJ2-3,NA,TRBV6-4,TGTGCCAGCAGTGACTCTCTAGCGGGGTCAGATACGCAGTATTTT,CASSDSLAGSDTQYF
NA,TRBJ1-2,once,TRBV5-4,TGTGCCAGCAACCGGGCCGGAACTAACTATGGCTACACCTTC,CASNRAGTNYGYTF
NA,TRBJ1-4,NA,TRBV5-6,TGTGCCAGCAGCTTGGTGGGACAACTGAATGAAAAACTGTTTTTT,CASSLVGQLNEKLFF
TRBD2,TRBJ2-3,NA,TRBV6-1,TGTGCCAGCAATCCGACTAGCGGGGACACAGATACGCAGTATTTT,CASNPTSGDTDTQYF
TRBD1,TRBJ1-2,NA,TRBV29-1,TGCAGCGTTGAAGGGGACAGGGGGTATGGCTACACCTTC,CSVEGDRGYGYTF
NA,TRBJ2-5,NA,TRBV5-1,TGCGCCAGCAGCCCACTTGGGAGGGGGGGCCAAGAGACCCAGTACTTC,CASSPLGRGGQETQYF
TRBD1,TRBJ1-2,NA,TRBV4-1,TGCGCCAGCAGCCACCAAATCGGGACAGGGGTGACCAACTATGGCTACACCTTC,CASSHQIGTGVTNYGYTF
TRBD1,TRBJ2-5,NA,TRBV30,TGTGCCTGGAGTGTTATGACAGGGGCCGGAGAGACCCAGTACTTC,CAWSVMTGAGETQYF
NA,TRBJ1-4,NA,TRBV14,TGTGCCAGCAGCCCGATCGGCACAATAGGGGAAAAACTGTTTTTT,CASSPIGTIGEKLFF
TRBD2,TRBJ2-1,NA,TRBV5-4,TGTGCCAGCAGCTCAGAGGGGACTAGCGGCGGGAGTGAGCAGTTCTTC,CASSSEGTSGGSEQFF
NA,TRBJ1-1,once,TRBV30,TGTGCCTGGAAGACAATCAATACAGGACTAAACACTGAAGCTTTCTTT,CAWKTINTGLNTEAFF
NA,TRBJ2-7,once,TRBV11-2,TGTGCCAGCAGCTTAGCGGGCAGCTCCTACGAGCAGTACTTC,CASSLAGSSYEQYF
NA,TRBJ2-2,once,TRBV7-2,TGTGCCAGCAGCTTGAATCCTACGGGGGTGATCACCGGGGAGCTGTTTTTT,CASSLNPTGVITGELFF
NA,TRBJ2-7,NA,TRBV6-1,TGTGCCAGCAGTGAGGTAGCCTACAGCTCCTACGAGCAGTACTTC,CASSEVAYSSYEQYF
TRBD1,TRBJ1-2,NA,TRBV7-9,TGTGCCAGCAGTAAAGGGGGTTCAGGGACAGGGGTCTATGGCTACACCTTC,CASSKGGSGTGVYGYTF
NA,TRBJ2-2,NA,TRBV5-1,TGCGCCAGCAGCTTGTATAACTTTGAGGGGGAGCTGTTTTTT,CASSLYNFEGELFF
NA,TRBJ2-3,NA,TRBV7-3,TGTGCCAGCAGCTTCGGACAGCCAAGCACAGATACGCAGTATTTT,CASSFGQPSTDTQYF
NA,TRBJ1-2,NA,TRBV10-3,TGTGCCATCAGTCCAGCTGGGGATAGCGATGGCTACACCTTC,CAISPAGDSDGYTF
NA,TRBJ1-2,NA,TRBV5-6,TGTGCCAGCAGCCTAGGCATCTTAGTCGGGTTGTCCTATGGCTACACCTTC,CASSLGILVGLSYGYTF
TRBD2,TRBJ2-3,NA,TRBV7-2,TGTGCCAGCAGCCTCCAGCGGGGGGGCCCAGATACGCAGTATTTT,CASSLQRGGPDTQYF
TRBD2,TRBJ2-7,NA,TRBV6-4,TGTGCCACCCCCGTGCGGGGGTACGAGCAGTACTTC,CATPVRGYEQYF
NA,TRBJ2-6,NA,TRBV5-1,TGCGCCAGCAGCTTACCAAGGAGCTCTGGGGCCAACGTCCTGACTTTC,CASSLPRSSGANVLTF
NA,TRBJ2-3,NA,TRBV7-2,TGTGCCAGCAGCTCGCGCGCGGGCGGGGGCACAGATACGCAGTATTTT,CASSSRAGGGTDTQYF
NA,TRBJ2-2,once,TRBV5-1,TGCGCCAGCAGCTCCCTAGTGGGGGGCATCGAGAACACCGGGGAGCTGTTTTTT,CASSSLVGGIENTGELFF
TRBD2,TRBJ2-1,NA,TRBV2,TGTGCCAGCAGTCGACTAGCGGGGGGCAATGAGCAGTTCTTC,CASSRLAGGNEQFF
NA,TRBJ1-1,once,TRBV6-1,TGTGCCAGCAGTGAAGTGGGGGGAGTGAACACTGAAGCTTTCTTT,CASSEVGGVNTEAFF
TRBD1,TRBJ1-4,few,TRBV9,TGTGCCAGCAGCCCGACCGGGACAGGGAGTGAAAAACTGTTTTTT,CASSPTGTGSEKLFF
NA,TRBJ1-1,once,TRBV5-4,TGTGCCAGCAGCTTGGCCCAGAACACTGAAGCTTTCTTT,CASSLAQNTEAFF
TRBD1,TRBJ1-1,NA,TRBV15,TGTGCCACCAGCACCGCGGACAGGAGGGACACTGAAGCTTTCTTT,CATSTADRRDTEAFF
TRBD1,TRBJ1-2,NA,TRBV28,TGTGCCAGCATCCCCACCGGACAGGGAGGCTATGGCTACACCTTC,CASIPTGQGGYGYTF
TRBD2,TRBJ2-6,NA,TRBV4-3,TGCGCCAGCAGCCCGACCCCCACGGGAGGGCCTTCTGGGGCCAACGTCCTGACTTTC,CASSPTPTGGPSGANVLTF
TRBD1,TRBJ1-1,NA,TRBV19,TGTGCCAGTACCCAGACAGGGGAGAACACTGAAGCTTTCTTT,CASTQTGENTEAFF
TRBD1,TRBJ2-7,NA,TRBV6-5,TGTGCCAGCAGTTACTCGGGACAGGGGACCGAGCAGTACTTC,CASSYSGQGTEQYF
TRBD1,TRBJ2-7,NA,TRBV5-1,TGCGCCAGCAGCCCCGAACCGGGACAGGGGGTCCACGAGCAGTACTTC,CASSPEPGQGVHEQYF
NA,TRBJ1-2,NA,TRBV6-5,TGTGCCAGCAGTTCGCCGGCACCCACCTATGGCTACACCTTC,CASSSPAPTYGYTF